What follows is one TCR beta chain and its context. Its antigen is unknown. Using quantitative 5'-RACE with molecular barcodes, the authors made TCR beta libraries. From the 5' RACE reads, TCRdb called clonotypes with MiXCR, one entry per CDR3 protein. This sample has about 250,000 distinct CDR3 sequences, with roughly 32% found just once. The record originates from a study of CD8 T cells in ankylosing spondylitis. Study-wide results and caveats: Characteristic of ankylosing spondylitis blood, it appeared, was a TCR beta motif comprising several highly homologous variants. Earlier studies detected some motif variants in reactive arthritis synovial fluid and blood.

This CDR3 contains 16 residues. CDR1 MNHNS and CDR2 SASEGT come from the germline V gene. With 5 bases clipped from V and 0 bases from J, the junction kept 7 bases outside the gene matches. This clonotype originated in a male donor with ankylosing spondylitis or in good health (not recorded which). Sequencing was done on a sample of blood, either unsorted or a sorted T cell fraction (not recorded which). The chain is built from TRBV6-1 and TRBJ1-2; TRBD1 aligns across 9 bases. CDR3 DNA sequence: TGTGCCAGCAGTAAATTTCGGGACAGGGCTAACTATGGCTACACCTTC. Its translation: CASSKFRDRANYGYTF.